Below, one T cell receptor beta chain is given with its context. There are a few counts of this clonotype. There is no known antigen for this receptor. Base qualities are not recorded, but no much larger clone differs from it by a single base. What the treatment or condition label conveys for this sample: in vitro stimulation with specific CMV peptide epitopes to enrich CMV-specific T cells. This sample was taken from a study of T cell repertoires in cytomegalovirus infection (dated by TCRdb to between 2017 and 2020). In the study overall: The peptide stimulations were aimed at well-studied HLA-B-restricted epitopes as well as recently identified HLA-C-restricted CMV epitopes, whose presentation resists viral immunomodulation. Donor HLA type was relevant to the analysis, as public TCR beta signatures indicated carriage of CMV infection together with the matching HLA type. Study-wide conclusions, independent of this receptor: Cumulative frequency of public TCR beta family members discriminated carriers of CMV infection plus the relevant HLA type in this cohort and an independent approximately 340-donor cohort. The ex vivo response was dominated by HLA-C-restricted CMV-specific TCR beta clonotypes, and the single most frequent clonotype in two of eight donors was supplied by these HLA-C-restricted clonotypes.

According to the germline V gene, CDR1 reads SGHDT and CDR2 reads YYEEEE. Clipping removes 4 bases from V and 3 bases from J, with 24 as the unmatched junction base count. The CDR3 goes from the cysteine to the phenylalanine over 21 residues. Only the CDR3 portion is preserved as DNA: 63 bases, with reading frame beginning at the first base. Instrument used: Illumina HiSeq 1500. Clones were called with MiXCR by TCRdb after fastp trimmed the public reads at Q25, and only in-frame beta chains were retained. Duplicate CDR3 protein sequences are folded into a single record with the most common DNA and genes. This sample has approximately 65,000 distinct CDR3 sequences in its table, and around 20% of those were observed once. Jointly, the top ten make up more than 65% of the sample.

This TCR was recovered from a human donor in good health (CMV status not recorded). Some clones in this sample may be carry-over from other donors' samples. This material consisted of CD8+ T cells from cultured PBMCs, taken from culture after CMV antigen stimulation. The chain couples TRBV5-6 to TRBJ2-7, and 11 junctional nucleotides match TRBD1. The sequence in DNA is TGTGCCAGCAGCCCTACCGACCCGCGGACAGGGGGCAACCACAATTACTACGAGCAGTACTTC. This is translated as CASSPTDPRTGGNHNYYEQYF.